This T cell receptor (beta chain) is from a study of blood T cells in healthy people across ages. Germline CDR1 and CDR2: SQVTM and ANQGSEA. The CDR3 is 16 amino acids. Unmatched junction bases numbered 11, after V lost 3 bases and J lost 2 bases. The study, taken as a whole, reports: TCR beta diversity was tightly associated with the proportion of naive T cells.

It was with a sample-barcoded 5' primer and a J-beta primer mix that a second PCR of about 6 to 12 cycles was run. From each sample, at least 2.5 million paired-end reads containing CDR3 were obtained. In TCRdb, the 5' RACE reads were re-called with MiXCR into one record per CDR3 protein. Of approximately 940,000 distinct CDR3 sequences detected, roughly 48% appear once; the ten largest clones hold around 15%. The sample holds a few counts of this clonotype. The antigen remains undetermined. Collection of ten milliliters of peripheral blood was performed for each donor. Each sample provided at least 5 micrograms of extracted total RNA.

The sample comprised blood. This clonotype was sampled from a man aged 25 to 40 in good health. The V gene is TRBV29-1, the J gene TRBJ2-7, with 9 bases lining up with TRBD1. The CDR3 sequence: CSVDQLGRTGAYEQYF. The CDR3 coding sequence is TGCAGCGTTGACCAACTGGGGAGGACAGGGGCCTACGAGCAGTACTTC.